These 31 T cell receptor beta chains were all obtained from the same sample, sequenced in a study of cytomegalovirus exposure and HLA in healthy donors. The repertoire was sequenced with immunoSEQ multiplex PCR; TCRdb's copy has only in-frame clones and lacks some. Of about 360,000 clones listed, roughly 90% are singletons. The sequencing input was PBMCs. The source of these receptors is a young woman in good health and CMV-seronegative.

V usage is TRBV23-1 and J usage is TRBJ2-7; a weak D match, TRBD1 (6 bases). TRBV23-1 is sorted into the ORF group, with uncertain function. The V gene lost 9 bases and the J gene lost 5 bases, with 23 bases spanning the gap. The CDR3 consists of 15 residues. The CDR3 DNA follows: TGCGCCAGGAAACCAAGGGACATCCAAGGAGACGAGCAGTACTTC. Its protein is CARKPRDIQGDEQYF.

The J gene is TRBJ2-1, the V gene TRBV5-1, with D possibly being TRBD1 (5 bases). This CDR3 comprises 14 residues. V gave up 0 bases and J gave up 7 bases, with 11 bases separating them. Per germline, CDR1 SGHRS and CDR2 YFSETQ. CDR3 coding DNA: TGCGCCAGCAGCTTGGCCGTCAGGGAAAATGAGCAGTTCTTC. This sequence encodes CASSLAVRENEQFF.

The chain combines TRBV6-5 with TRBJ2-7; TRBD1 is a possible D gene (5 bases). Germline V gene data show CDR1 as MNHEY and CDR2 as SVGAGI. V lost 5 bases and J lost 8, with 10 bases in between. This CDR3 is built from 11 residues. CDR3 bases: TGTGCCAGCAGTGAGACAGAGCAGCAGTACTTC. Residues: CASSETEQQYF.

This sequence joins TRBV2 and TRBJ2-3; 12 nucleotides match TRBD2. The CDR3 is made up of 19 amino acids. Germline values: CDR1 SNHLY, CDR2 FYNNEI. V lost 11 bases and J lost 3; bases outside the gene matches: 21. The CDR3 is CAHSRLAGGGGPQTDTQYF. CDR3 coding DNA: TGTGCCCACTCCAGGCTAGCGGGGGGGGGAGGACCCCAGACAGATACGCAGTATTTT.

The chain combines TRBV4-1 with TRBJ1-5; tentative D call: TRBD1 (5 bases). This CDR3 has 17 amino acids. Germline CDR1 MGHRA, CDR2 YSYEKL. V was pared by 0 bases and J by 4 bases, with 16 bases between. The CDR3 DNA sequence: TGCGCCAGCAGCCAAGACCAGGGCGGAATATGGAATCAGCCCCAGCATTTT. This translates into CASSQDQGGIWNQPQHF.

V usage is TRBV21-1 and J usage is TRBJ2-7; TRBD2 is taken as the D call from the table, unchecked against the DNA. TRBV21-1 is classified as a pseudogene. The CDR3 runs 15 residues. CDR3 in amino acids: CASSKGRSRSYEQYF. CDR3 bases: TGTGCCAGCAGCAAAGGCCGTTCGAGATCCTACGAGCAGTACTTC.

The chain carries TRBV9 and TRBJ2-1; D might be TRBD2 (6 bases). V dropped 4 bases and J dropped 4 bases, with 15 bases sitting between them. Germline CDR1 reads SGDLS; CDR2 reads YYNGEE. CDR3 length: 15 amino acids. Here the CDR3 reads CASSPRLREYNEQFF. CDR3 nucleotides: TGTGCCAGCAGCCCCAGATTGCGGGAATACAATGAGCAGTTCTTC. Looking up the rest from reference TRBV9 and TRBJ2-1 gives the full variable domain: DSGVTQTPKHLITATGQRVTLRCSPRSGDLSVYWYQQSLDQGLQFLIQYYNGEERAKGNILERFSAQQFPDLHSELNLSSLELGDSALYFCASSPRLREYNEQFFGPGTRLTVL.

The rearrangement joins TRBV19 to TRBJ2-3; 13 bases are shared with TRBD2. CDR1 LNHDA and CDR2 SQIVND come from the germline V gene (reference sequence). This CDR3 is built from 16 residues. The V segment lost 5 bases and the J segment 2 bases; nucleotides outside the gene matches: 4. For the CDR3, the DNA is TGTGCCAGTAGTTCCGGACTAGCGGGAGCCACAGATACGCAGTATTTT. Translating it yields CASSSGLAGATDTQYF. The full variable domain, rest sourced from reference TRBV19 and TRBJ2-3, is DGGITQSPKYLFRKEGQNVTLSCEQNLNHDAMYWYRQDPGQGLRLIYYSQIVNDFQKGDIAEGYSVSREKKESFPLTVTSAQKNPTAFYLCASSSGLAGATDTQYFGPGTRLTVL.

The rearrangement joins TRBV4-1 to TRBJ2-5; unclear D gene. Germline V gene data show CDR1 as MGHRA and CDR2 as YSYEKL. V was trimmed by 5 bases and J by 4 bases, leaving 14 bases between them. This CDR3 has 14 amino acids. CDR3 DNA: TGCGCCAGCAGCGCCCGACCGGGTGTAGAGACCCAGTACTTC. Its translation is CASSARPGVETQYF.

Concerning this clone: Other DNA variants within this sample encode the same CDR3. The chain joins TRBV28 to TRBJ1-5; D is ambiguous. V was shortened by 3 bases and J by 2 bases, with 8 bases between the two germline ends. Germline V CDR1 and CDR2: MDHEN, SYDVKM. CDR3 length: 14 amino acids. CDR3 residues: CASSFPGGNQPQHF. The CDR3 DNA reads as TGTGCCAGCAGTTTTCCGGGTGGCAATCAGCCCCAGCATTTT.

In the case of this clone: The sample has other DNA sequences that encode this CDR3 too. This sequence joins TRBV7-2 and TRBJ2-5, with 9 bases fitting TRBD2. After removal of 1 base from V and 5 bases from J, the junction contained 8 bases not matched to a gene. This CDR3 contains 16 residues. Germline CDR1 and CDR2: SGHTA and FQGNSA. The CDR3 reads CASSLGVAGVGETQYF. The CDR3 DNA reads as TGTGCCAGCAGCTTAGGGGTAGCGGGAGTCGGTGAGACCCAGTACTTC.

This chain links TRBV7-6 with TRBJ1-2; 8 bases agree with TRBD1. Germline V CDR1 and CDR2: SGHVS, FNYEAQ. With 5 bases clipped from V and 8 bases from J, the junction kept 13 bases outside the gene matches. This CDR3 is 15 amino acids long. In nucleotides, the CDR3 is TGTGCCAGCAGCCTCACCCCGGCAGGGGGCCTAGGCTACACCTTC. Residues: CASSLTPAGGLGYTF.

V is TRBV28 and J is TRBJ1-1; weak D call: TRBD1 (6 bases). Trimming removed 1 base at V and 6 bases at J, with 9 bases between. CDR1 and CDR2 (germline): MDHEN, SYDVKM. This CDR3 region has 13 residues. The CDR3 nucleotides are TGTGCCAGCAGTTTATTACAGGGAGCTGAAGCTTTCTTT. Residues: CASSLLQGAEAFF.

The chain recombines TRBV18 with TRBJ2-1, with 10 positions matching TRBD1. With V trimmed by 6 bases and J by 4 bases, 6 bases remained unmatched. This CDR3 comprises 15 residues. Looked up from germline, CDR1 is KGHSH and CDR2 is LQKENI. CDR3 coding DNA: TGTGCCAGCTCTCCCCGGGACAGGGGATACAATGAGCAGTTCTTC. Translation gives CASSPRDRGYNEQFF.

V and J are TRBV2 and TRBJ1-5; maybe TRBD1 (5 bases). The CDR3 is 16 residues long. Germline CDR1 SNHLY, CDR2 FYNNEI. V was cut by 8 bases and J by 4 bases, with 21 bases left in between. As DNA, the CDR3 is TGTGCCAGCGGGGTAGGGGAGGAGGTCGGAAATCAGCCCCAGCATTTT. Translated: CASGVGEEVGNQPQHF.

Remarks on this clone: This CDR3 is also generated by other DNA sequences in the sample. The V and J genes are TRBV6-5 and TRBJ2-2; a possible D gene is TRBD1 (6 bases). V dropped 2 bases and J dropped 1 base, with 8 bases sitting between them. The CDR3 contains 15 residues. The V gene's germline CDR1 is MNHEY and CDR2 SVGAGI. CDR3 nucleotide sequence: TGTGCCAGCAGTTACCTGGGACAGAACACCGGGGAGCTGTTTTTT. Residues: CASSYLGQNTGELFF.

The chain recombines TRBV7-9 with TRBJ2-2; D is perhaps TRBD1 (5 bases). V was cut by 5 bases and J by 2 bases, with 15 bases left in between. Germline V CDR1 and CDR2: SEHNR, FQNEAQ (reference sequence). The CDR3 runs to 16 residues. The CDR3 DNA is TGTGCCAGCAGCCCACGGACATTTTCCAACACCGGGGAGCTGTTTTTT. Translating it yields CASSPRTFSNTGELFF.

As DNA, the CDR3 is TGTGCCAGCAGAGAACTAGCGGGCCGGTCAGATACGCAGTATTTT. The encoded protein is CASRELAGRSDTQYF. This chain connects TRBV2 to TRBJ2-3; TRBD2 matches 9 bases. The CDR3 loop spans 15 amino acids. Germline CDR1 and CDR2: SNHLY and FYNNEI. Trimming removed 6 bases from V and 4 bases from J; junction bases left unmatched: 8. The full variable domain, its missing parts supplied by reference TRBV2 and TRBJ2-3, is EPEVTQTPSHQVTQMGQEVILRCVPISNHLYFYWYRQILGQKVEFLVSFYNNEISEKSEIFDDQFSVERPDGSNFTLKIRSTKLEDSAMYFCASRELAGRSDTQYFGPGTRLTVL.

This chain uses TRBV28 with TRBJ2-2, with D possibly being TRBD2 (6 bases). The germline V gene encodes CDR1 MDHEN and CDR2 SYDVKM. This CDR3 is 16 amino acids long. V lost 1 base, J lost 3 bases, and 12 bases lay in between. The CDR3: CASSLSAGTYTGELFF. CDR3 sequence (DNA): TGTGCCAGCAGTTTATCAGCAGGGACTTACACCGGGGAGCTGTTTTTT.

This clone was counted between two and nine times. The rearrangement links TRBV2 to TRBJ2-1, with TRBD2 identical over 15 bases. Germline trimming cut 8 bases from V and 10 bases from J; bases unmatched to any gene: 3. The V gene's germline CDR1 is SNHLY and CDR2 FYNNEI. This CDR3 comprises 13 residues. CDR3 sequence reads: CASRTSGGGEQFF. In DNA form, the CDR3 reads TGTGCCAGCCGGACTAGCGGGGGGGGAGAGCAGTTCTTC.

The chain employs TRBV13 and TRBJ1-3; D is uncertain. The CDR3 totals 16 residues. The germline CDR1 and CDR2 sequences are PRHDT and FYEKMQ (reference sequence). V lost 5 bases to trimming and J lost 0 bases, with 14 bases between them. In DNA, the CDR3 is TGTGCCAGCAGCCAAACGGTAATACCCTCTGGAAACACCATATATTTT. Encoded protein: CASSQTVIPSGNTIYF.

As DNA, the CDR3 is TGTGCCAGCAGCGAGAGCGGGGGGGCATCCACCGGGGAGCTGTTTTTT. It codes for CASSESGGASTGELFF. The V call is TRBV9, the J call TRBJ2-2, with TRBD2 matching over 10 bases. This CDR3 has 16 residues. Germline CDR1 reads SGDLS; CDR2 reads YYNGEE. Germline trimming cut 3 bases from V and 4 bases from J; bases unmatched to any gene: 6.

This chain uses TRBV5-1 with TRBJ2-7, with D maybe TRBD1 (6 bases). Trimming shortened V by 0 bases and J by 4 bases, and 17 bases separated the two germline ends. CDR3 size: 16 residues. Germline CDR1 reads SGHRS; CDR2 reads YFSETQ. The CDR3 here is CASSLAPGDSRYEQYF. CDR3 DNA sequence: TGCGCCAGCAGCTTGGCACCAGGGGATTCTCGGTACGAGCAGTACTTC.

The V gene is TRBV2, the J gene TRBJ2-5; 9 nucleotides match TRBD1. Germline V CDR1 and CDR2: SNHLY, FYNNEI. The CDR3 has 15 residues. J gave up 1 base and V 5 bases, and 5 bases lay outside the gene matches. The CDR3 DNA is TGTGCCAGCAGTCCCACGGGACAGGGCCAAGAGACCCAGTACTTC. Amino acid sequence: CASSPTGQGQETQYF.

This CDR3 reads CASSRLGTQYF. The CDR3 DNA reads TGTGCCAGCAGCCGCCTCGGTACGCAGTATTTT. The V gene is TRBV7-2, the J gene TRBJ2-3, with D hard to call. The CDR3 length is 11 residues. Germline V gene data show CDR1 as SGHTA and CDR2 as FQGNSA. V shed 5 bases and J shed 8 bases, with 8 bases lying between them. The full variable domain, completed using reference TRBV7-2 and TRBJ2-3, is GAGVSQSPSNKVTEKGKDVELRCDPISGHTALYWYRQSLGQGLEFLIYFQGNSAPDKSGLPSDRFSAERTGGSVSTLTIQRTQQEDSAVYLCASSRLGTQYFGPGTRLTVL.

The V gene is TRBV14, the J gene TRBJ2-7, with 9 bases matching TRBD2. Unmatched junction bases numbered 7, after V lost 0 bases and J lost 1 base. The CDR3 length is 17 residues. Germline V gene sequence: CDR1 SGHDN, CDR2 FVKESK. CDR3 sequence reads: CASSQEPSGALSYEQYF. The DNA for the CDR3 is TGTGCCAGCAGCCAAGAGCCTAGCGGGGCTTTATCCTACGAGCAGTACTTC. The full variable domain, rest sourced from reference TRBV14 and TRBJ2-7, is EAGVTQFPSHSVIEKGQTVTLRCDPISGHDNLYWYRRVMGKEIKFLLHFVKESKQDESGMPNNRFLAERTGGTYSTLKVQPAELEDSGVYFCASSQEPSGALSYEQYFGPGTRLTVT.

In its sample, this clone was seen a few times. The V call is TRBV30, the J call TRBJ2-1, with a tentative D call TRBD1 (5 bases). This CDR3 comprises 11 residues. Germline assignment: CDR1 GTSNPN and CDR2 SVGIG (reference sequence). Trimming removed 2 bases at V and 13 bases at J, with 12 bases between. The CDR3 nucleotides read TGTGCCTGGAGTCCCATTGGGGCTCAGTTCTTC. This sequence encodes CAWSPIGAQFF.

CDR3 bases: TGCGCCAGCAGCCAAGGGGACTCGAGGTCCACTGAAGCTTTCTTT. Protein sequence: CASSQGDSRSTEAFF. This chain links TRBV4-1 with TRBJ1-1, with D possibly TRBD1 on 5 matching bases. Germline assignment: CDR1 MGHRA and CDR2 YSYEKL. V was pared by 1 base and J by 4 bases, with 13 bases between. There are 15 residues in the CDR3.

This chain uses TRBV27 with TRBJ2-1; tentative D call: TRBD2 (6 bases). This CDR3 is 16 amino acids long. Germline CDR1 MNHEY, CDR2 SMNVEV (reference sequence). V was clipped by 2 bases and J by 4 bases, with 15 bases between them. The CDR3 DNA is TGTGCCAGCAGTTTAGGTGGGGACTTAGCGTACAATGAGCAGTTCTTC. Translated: CASSLGGDLAYNEQFF.

V and J are TRBV30 and TRBJ2-5, with 7 nucleotides matching TRBD1. Germline CDR1 GTSNPN, CDR2 SVGIG (reference sequence). The CDR3 is made up of 13 amino acids. The junction had 2 bases not matched to a gene; V was cut back by 2 bases and J by 2 bases. The chain's CDR3 is CAWSRGRQETQYF. CDR3 nucleotide sequence: TGTGCCTGGAGTAGGGGGCGGCAAGAGACCCAGTACTTC.

The rearrangement joins TRBV29-1 to TRBJ1-3, with D hard to call. The ends were cut back, 0 bases at V and 1 base at J, with 7 bases in the middle. CDR1 and CDR2 from the germline V gene are SQVTM and ANQGSEA. CDR3 length: 14 residues. CDR3 nucleotide sequence: TGCAGCGTTGAAGAGTGGCAGTCTGGAAACACCATATATTTT. Translation gives CSVEEWQSGNTIYF.